These T cell receptor beta chains were read from a single sample in a study of brain T cells in children with intractable seizures. TCRdb's copy holds only in-frame clones and misses some; the assay was immunoSEQ multiplex PCR. The sample carries fewer than 150,000 clones, 85% to 95% recorded once. The sequences come from peripheral blood, collected at surgery. The source is a boy in the first two years of life with hemimegalencephaly and intractable seizures. CDR3s include the opening cysteine and the closing phenylalanine or tryptophan. The order of the fields is V gene, J gene, clone size, D gene, CDR3 DNA, CDR3 protein. A D gene is named only where the DNA matches it firmly. Clone size, where shown, is once, few, many, or a class for clones that have expanded.

v_call: TRBV6-2/TRBV6-3
j_call: TRBJ2-5
clone_size: once
d_call: .
cdr3_nt: TGTGCCAGCAGTTACTCGGAGGAGACCCAGTACTTC
cdr3_aa: CASSYSEETQYF

v_call: TRBV7-3
j_call: TRBJ2-5
clone_size: .
d_call: .
cdr3_nt: TGTGCCAGCAGCTTAAGCGATGGCAGAGAAGAGACCCAGTACTTC
cdr3_aa: CASSLSDGREETQYF

v_call: TRBV2
j_call: TRBJ2-7
clone_size: .
d_call: .
cdr3_nt: TGTGCCAGCAGGATATCAGTTTCCTACGAGCAGTACTTC
cdr3_aa: CASRISVSYEQYF

v_call: TRBV20-1
j_call: TRBJ2-7
clone_size: .
d_call: .
cdr3_nt: TGCAGTGCTCGACACGACGAGCAGTACTTC
cdr3_aa: CSARHDEQYF

v_call: TRBV9
j_call: TRBJ2-7
clone_size: .
d_call: TRBD2
cdr3_nt: TGTGCCAGCCCCGGTGATAGCGGGAGGCGCGAGCAGTACTTC
cdr3_aa: CASPGDSGRREQYF

v_call: TRBV4-3
j_call: TRBJ2-7
clone_size: .
d_call: TRBD1
cdr3_nt: TGCGCCAGCAGCCGGAAGGGGACAGCTTCCTACGAGCAGTACTTC
cdr3_aa: CASSRKGTASYEQYF

v_call: TRBV28
j_call: TRBJ1-2
clone_size: .
d_call: .
cdr3_nt: TGTGCCAGCACCCGGGGGGCAGCGAACTATGGCTACACCTTC
cdr3_aa: CASTRGAANYGYTF

v_call: TRBV6-2/TRBV6-3
j_call: TRBJ2-7
clone_size: once
d_call: TRBD2
cdr3_nt: TGTGCCAGCAGTTACTCTACTAGCGGGACCCCATACGAGCAGTACTTC
cdr3_aa: CASSYSTSGTPYEQYF

v_call: TRBV4-3
j_call: TRBJ2-4
clone_size: .
d_call: .
cdr3_nt: TGCGCCAGCAGCCCTAATTGGGGTGGAGTCAAAAACATTCAGTACTTC
cdr3_aa: CASSPNWGGVKNIQYF

v_call: TRBV7-8
j_call: TRBJ2-7
clone_size: .
d_call: TRBD2
cdr3_nt: TGTGCCAGCAGCCAGGGGCGGGAGGGCCAATACGAGCAGTACTTC
cdr3_aa: CASSQGREGQYEQYF

v_call: TRBV7-9
j_call: TRBJ2-2
clone_size: .
d_call: .
cdr3_nt: TGTGCCAGCAGCAAAATCATGAACACCGGGGAGCTGTTTTTT
cdr3_aa: CASSKIMNTGELFF

v_call: TRBV30
j_call: TRBJ2-2
clone_size: .
d_call: .
cdr3_nt: TGTGCCTGGGGGCTAGGGATCTACACCGGGGAGCTGTTTTTT
cdr3_aa: CAWGLGIYTGELFF

v_call: TRBV9
j_call: TRBJ2-1
clone_size: .
d_call: TRBD2
cdr3_nt: TGTGCCAGCAGCGTAAGGACTAGTAGCAATGAGCAGTTCTTC
cdr3_aa: CASSVRTSSNEQFF

v_call: TRBV9
j_call: TRBJ2-7
clone_size: once
d_call: .
cdr3_nt: TGTGCCAGCAGCGTAGGAAAAGGGGGGGTCTACGAGCAGTACTTC
cdr3_aa: CASSVGKGGVYEQYF

v_call: TRBV6-5
j_call: TRBJ2-3
clone_size: .
d_call: TRBD2
cdr3_nt: TGTGCCAGCAGTTACCGGGGACTAGCGGGAGCAGATACGCAGTATTTT
cdr3_aa: CASSYRGLAGADTQYF

v_call: TRBV10-3
j_call: TRBJ1-1
clone_size: .
d_call: TRBD1
cdr3_nt: TGTGCCATTAATCAGGGGGCTGAGACTGAAGCTTTCTTT
cdr3_aa: CAINQGAETEAFF

v_call: TRBV29-1
j_call: TRBJ1-2
clone_size: .
d_call: .
cdr3_nt: TGCAGCGCTAATCAGGGGATAGTCTATGGCTACACCTTC
cdr3_aa: CSANQGIVYGYTF

v_call: TRBV2
j_call: TRBJ1-5
clone_size: .
d_call: TRBD1
cdr3_nt: TGTGCCAGCAGTACGTGGACAGGGGGGGTAAAGGTGAGCAATCAGCCCCAGCATTTT
cdr3_aa: CASSTWTGGVKVSNQPQHF

v_call: TRBV5-6
j_call: TRBJ1-5
clone_size: few
d_call: .
cdr3_nt: TGTGCCAGCAGTAGCCGGGCAGTTAGCAATCAGCCCCAGCATTTT
cdr3_aa: CASSSRAVSNQPQHF

v_call: TRBV11-2
j_call: TRBJ1-2
clone_size: .
d_call: TRBD1
cdr3_nt: TGTGCCAGCAGCTTAGATCCCGGACAGGGCGGATATGGCTACACCTTC
cdr3_aa: CASSLDPGQGGYGYTF

v_call: TRBV28
j_call: TRBJ2-3
clone_size: .
d_call: TRBD2
cdr3_nt: TGTGCCAGCAACGAAAGCGGGAGGGCGGGCACAGATACGCAGTATTTT
cdr3_aa: CASNESGRAGTDTQYF

v_call: TRBV24-1
j_call: TRBJ2-6
clone_size: .
d_call: .
cdr3_nt: TGTGCCACCAGTGAGGGGGGCTCTGGGGCCAACGTCCTGACTTTC
cdr3_aa: CATSEGGSGANVLTF